This record concerns one T cell receptor beta chain sequence. The V gene lost 7 bases and the J gene lost 6 bases, with 15 bases spanning the gap. The CDR3 runs 13 residues. The data stem from a study of Graves' ophthalmopathy and Graves' hyperthyroidism. RNA transcripts served as template for amplifying TCR beta CDR3 sequences. Amplification began with first-round RT-PCR using HTBI primers, then second-round multiplex PCR was performed. TCRdb redid the calling of the multiplex PCR reads with MiXCR, one entry per CDR3 protein. The table shows more than 300,000 distinct CDR3 sequences, with approximately 18% occurring only once.

Material for sequencing was peripheral blood. The chain recombines TRBV12-3 or TRBV12-4 with TRBJ1-1; maybe TRBD1 (5 bases). The sequence was collected from an adult woman with stable Graves' hyperthyroidism. CDR3 coding DNA: TGTGCCAGCACCGAGGGGTCGCCTGCTGAAGCTTTCTTT. This gives the protein CASTEGSPAEAFF.